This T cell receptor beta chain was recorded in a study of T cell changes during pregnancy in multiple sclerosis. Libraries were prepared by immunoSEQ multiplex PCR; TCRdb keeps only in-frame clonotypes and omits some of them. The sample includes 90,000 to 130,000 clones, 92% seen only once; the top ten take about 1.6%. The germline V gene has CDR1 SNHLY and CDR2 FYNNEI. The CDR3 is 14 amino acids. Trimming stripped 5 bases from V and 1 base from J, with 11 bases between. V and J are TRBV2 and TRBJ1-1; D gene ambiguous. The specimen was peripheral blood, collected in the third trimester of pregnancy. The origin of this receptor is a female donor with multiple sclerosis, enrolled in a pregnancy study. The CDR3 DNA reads TGTGCCAGCAGTTACCGGGTACCGAACACTGAAGCTTTCTTT. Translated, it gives CASSYRVPNTEAFF.